A single sample gave rise to the 9 T cell receptor beta chains below, sequenced in a study of shared clonotypes between healthy human individuals. Sequencing was performed with immunoSEQ multiplex PCR; in TCRdb, only in-frame clones are kept and a portion is missing. This repertoire shows approximately 740,000 clones, around two thirds found once; its top ten account for around 1.6%. The sequenced sample was memory CD4+ T cells sorted from blood. Described subset: CD45RA-negative fraction. These receptors came from a woman aged 25 to 39 in good health.

There are a few counts of this clone. V gene TRBV11-3 combines with J gene TRBJ2-1; 10 nucleotides agree with TRBD2. Germline lookup yields CDR1 SGHNT and CDR2 YENEEA. The V segment lost 4 bases and the J segment 8 bases; nucleotides outside the gene matches: 5. The length of the CDR3 is 14 residues. In DNA, the CDR3 is TGTGCCAGCAGCTCCGGGACTAGCGTCCATGAGCAGTTCTTC. Protein product: CASSSGTSVHEQFF.

In DNA, the CDR3 is TGCGCCAGCAGCCAAGATAGCGGGAGGCACGAGCAGTACTTC. It yields the protein CASSQDSGRHEQYF. The chain combines TRBV4-1 with TRBJ2-7; TRBD2 aligns across 10 bases. CDR3 length: 14 residues. With 0 bases clipped from V and 5 bases from J, the junction kept 1 base outside the gene matches. The germline V gene encodes CDR1 MGHRA and CDR2 YSYEKL.

The chain recombines TRBV7-9 with TRBJ1-1; 8 nucleotides match TRBD1. CDR3 size: 14 residues. The V gene's germline CDR1 is SEHNR and CDR2 FQNEAQ (reference sequence). V dropped 5 bases and J dropped 1; count of bases not matched to a gene: 3. CDR3 DNA: TGTGCCAGCAGCACTGGACAGGGGAACACTGAAGCTTTCTTT. Its protein product is CASSTGQGNTEAFF.

This clone has a single count. The chain uses TRBV25-1 and TRBJ2-2; D is tentatively TRBD1 or TRBD2 (7 bases each). The CDR3 covers 15 residues. CDR1 MGHDK and CDR2 SYGVNS come from the germline V gene. The V end was cut by 8 bases, the J end by 5 bases, with 18 bases between. The CDR3 loop reads CASSRGRESTGELFF. DNA of the CDR3: TGTGCCAGCTCGAGGGGGCGGGAGTCGACCGGGGAGCTGTTTTTT.

The rearrangement joins TRBV7-3 to TRBJ2-7, with 10 bases matching TRBD2. This CDR3 is 15 amino acids long. The V segment lost 5 bases and the J segment 3 bases; nucleotides outside the gene matches: 7. CDR1 is SGHTA and CDR2 is FQGTGA in the germline V gene. CDR3 amino acids: CASSLRGTSDYEQYF. Here the CDR3 DNA reads TGTGCCAGCAGCCTCAGGGGGACTAGCGACTACGAGCAGTACTTC.

This chain's CDR3 is CASSGWPDEQFF. CDR3 bases: TGTGCCAGCAGTGGATGGCCAGATGAGCAGTTCTTC. This rearrangement joins TRBV6-6 to TRBJ2-1; D gene uncertain. This CDR3 is built from 12 residues. V was cut by 5 bases and J by 8 bases, with 10 bases left in between. The V gene's germline CDR1 is MNHNY and CDR2 SVGAGI (reference sequence).

This clone has a single count. The genes are TRBV19 and TRBJ1-1, with D unclear. Trimming removed 3 bases at V and 4 bases at J, with 12 bases between. Germline CDR1 is LNHDA and CDR2 is SQIVND (reference sequence). This CDR3 region has 14 residues. The CDR3 is CASSITGKSTEAFF. CDR3 in DNA: TGTGCCAGTAGTATCACGGGGAAGTCCACTGAAGCTTTCTTT. Based on the CDR3 plus reference TRBV19 and TRBJ1-1, the full variable domain is DGGITQSPKYLFRKEGQNVTLSCEQNLNHDAMYWYRQDPGQGLRLIYYSQIVNDFQKGDIAEGYSVSREKKESFPLTVTSAQKNPTAFYLCASSITGKSTEAFFGQGTRLTVV.

This chain links TRBV18 with TRBJ2-7; a possible D gene is TRBD2 (6 bases). Per germline, CDR1 KGHSH and CDR2 LQKENI. CDR3 length: 15 amino acids. Trimming took 5 bases from V and 2 from J, leaving 16 bases between them. CDR3 in amino acids: CASSTSRDSTYEQYF. CDR3 coding DNA: TGTGCCAGCTCAACATCCAGGGACTCCACCTACGAGCAGTACTTC.

This chain joins TRBV7-2 and TRBJ2-7; 10 positions agree with TRBD1. Trimming took 4 bases from V and 6 from J; bases not matched to a gene: 12. The CDR3 consists of 16 residues. CDR1 is SGHTA and CDR2 is FQGNSA in the germline V gene. The CDR3 here is CASSSVGGTGVGEQYF. The CDR3, as DNA: TGTGCCAGCAGCTCAGTCGGGGGGACAGGGGTCGGCGAGCAGTACTTC.